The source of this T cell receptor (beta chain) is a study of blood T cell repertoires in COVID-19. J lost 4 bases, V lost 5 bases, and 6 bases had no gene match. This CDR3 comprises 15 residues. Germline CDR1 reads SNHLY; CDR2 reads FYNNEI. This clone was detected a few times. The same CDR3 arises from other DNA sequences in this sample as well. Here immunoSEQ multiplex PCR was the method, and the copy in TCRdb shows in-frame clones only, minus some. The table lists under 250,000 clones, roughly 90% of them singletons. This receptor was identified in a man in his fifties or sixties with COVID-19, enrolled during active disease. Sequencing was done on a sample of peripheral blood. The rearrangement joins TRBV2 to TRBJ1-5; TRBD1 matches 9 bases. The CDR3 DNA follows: TGTGCCAGCAGTCTCCGGACAGGGGAAAATCAGCCCCAGCATTTT. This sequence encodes CASSLRTGENQPQHF.